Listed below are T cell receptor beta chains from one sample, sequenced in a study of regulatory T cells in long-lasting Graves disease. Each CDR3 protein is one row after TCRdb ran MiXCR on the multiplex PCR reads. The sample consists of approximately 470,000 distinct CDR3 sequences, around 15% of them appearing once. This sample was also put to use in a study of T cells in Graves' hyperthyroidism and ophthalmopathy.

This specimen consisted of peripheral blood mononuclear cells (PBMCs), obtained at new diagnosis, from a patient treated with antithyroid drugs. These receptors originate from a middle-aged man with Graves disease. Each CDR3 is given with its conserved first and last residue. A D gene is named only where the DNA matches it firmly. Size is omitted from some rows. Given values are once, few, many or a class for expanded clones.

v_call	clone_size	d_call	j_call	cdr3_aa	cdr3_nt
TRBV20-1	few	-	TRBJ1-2	CSAISLVRGPNYGYTF	TGCAGTGCCATATCTCTTGTCCGCGGACCTAACTATGGCTACACCTTC
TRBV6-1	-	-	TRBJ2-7	CASNVGQSEQYF	TGTGCCAGCAATGTGGGCCAGTCCGAGCAGTACTTC
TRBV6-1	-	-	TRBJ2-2	CASKSLSTGELFF	TGTGCCAGCAAAAGTTTGAGCACCGGGGAGCTGTTTTTT
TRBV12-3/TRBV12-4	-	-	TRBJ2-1	CASSFPVGEQFF	TGTGCCAGCAGTTTCCCGGTGGGTGAGCAGTTCTTC
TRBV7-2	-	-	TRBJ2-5	CASSSPGETQYF	TGTGCCAGCAGCTCCCCCGGAGAGACCCAGTACTTC
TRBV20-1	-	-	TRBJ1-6	CSARGGASLHF	TGCAGTGCTAGAGGGGGAGCGTCCCTCCACTTT
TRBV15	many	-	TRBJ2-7	CATSRDRSGETLREQYF	TGTGCCACCAGCAGAGACCGATCGGGTGAGACATTAAGGGAGCAGTACTTC
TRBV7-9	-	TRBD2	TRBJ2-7	CASIRGGGEQYF	TGTGCCAGCATCCGGGGGGGGGGAGAGCAGTACTTC
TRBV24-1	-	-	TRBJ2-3	CATGTLDTDTQYF	TGTGCCACGGGGACTTTAGACACAGATACGCAGTATTTT
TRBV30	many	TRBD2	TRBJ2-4	CAWSNGLAVAKNIQYF	TGTGCCTGGAGTAACGGACTAGCGGTAGCCAAAAACATTCAGTACTTC
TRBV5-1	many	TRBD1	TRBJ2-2	CASSLEGQIGINTGELFF	TGCGCCAGCAGCTTGGAGGGACAGATCGGGATTAACACCGGGGAGCTGTTTTTT
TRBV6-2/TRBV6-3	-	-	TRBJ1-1	CASYLTMNTEAFF	TGTGCCAGCTATTTGACCATGAACACTGAAGCTTTCTTT
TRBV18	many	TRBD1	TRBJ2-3	CASSSGQYTDTQYF	TGTGCCAGCTCGTCGGGACAGTACACAGATACGCAGTATTTT
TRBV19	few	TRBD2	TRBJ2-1	CASSIAASGYNEQFF	TGTGCCAGTAGTATCGCGGCTAGCGGTTACAATGAGCAGTTCTTC
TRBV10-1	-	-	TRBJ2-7	CASSESGDEQYF	TGCGCCAGCAGTGAGTCCGGGGACGAGCAGTACTTC
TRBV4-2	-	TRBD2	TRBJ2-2	CASSQAGLAGGVGELFF	TGTGCCAGCAGCCAGGCCGGACTAGCGGGAGGGGTCGGGGAGCTGTTTTTT
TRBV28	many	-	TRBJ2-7	CASSPTEVGEQYF	TGTGCCAGCAGTCCAACGGAGGTAGGCGAGCAGTACTTC
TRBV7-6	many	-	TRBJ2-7	CASSPLGGSYEQYF	TGTGCCAGCAGCCCCCTTGGGGGTTCCTACGAGCAGTACTTC
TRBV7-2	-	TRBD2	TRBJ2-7	CASSLVLAGHDEQYF	TGTGCCAGCAGCTTAGTTCTAGCGGGGCACGACGAGCAGTACTTC
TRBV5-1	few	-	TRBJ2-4	CASSLGDAKNIQYF	TGTGCCAGCAGCTTGGGCGATGCCAAAAACATTCAGTACTTC
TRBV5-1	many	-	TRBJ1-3	CASSFEGNPGNTIYF	TGCGCCAGCAGCTTTGAGGGAAATCCTGGAAACACCATATATTTT
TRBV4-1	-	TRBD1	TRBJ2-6	CASSQRDRDPNVLTF	TGCGCCAGCAGCCAGCGGGACAGGGACCCCAACGTCCTGACTTTC
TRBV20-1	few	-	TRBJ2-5	CSASGGADETQYF	TGCAGTGCTAGTGGCGGCGCCGATGAGACCCAGTACTTC
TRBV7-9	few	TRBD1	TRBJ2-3	CASRRTGEDTQYF	TGTGCCAGCAGACGGACAGGGGAAGATACGCAGTATTTT
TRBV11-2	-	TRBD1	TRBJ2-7	CASSFGGQGASYEQYF	TGTGCCAGCAGCTTCGGGGGACAGGGGGCCTCCTACGAGCAGTACTTC
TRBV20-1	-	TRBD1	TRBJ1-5	CSAMEGAGGNQPQHF	TGCAGTGCGATGGAGGGGGCAGGGGGCAATCAGCCCCAGCATTTT
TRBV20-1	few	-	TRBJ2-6	CSATLAVLGSGANVLTF	TGCAGTGCTACCCTCGCCGTACTGGGCTCTGGGGCCAACGTCCTGACTTTC
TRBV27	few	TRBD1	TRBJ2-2	CASRLGTGGGTGELFF	TGTGCCAGCAGATTGGGGACAGGAGGCGGCACCGGGGAGCTGTTTTTT
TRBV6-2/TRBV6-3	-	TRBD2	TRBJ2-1	CASSYSTSGTNEQFF	TGTGCCAGCAGTTACTCAACTAGCGGGACAAATGAGCAGTTCTTC
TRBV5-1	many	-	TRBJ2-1	CASSLETGYNEQFF	TGCGCCAGCAGCTTGGAGACAGGCTACAATGAGCAGTTCTTC